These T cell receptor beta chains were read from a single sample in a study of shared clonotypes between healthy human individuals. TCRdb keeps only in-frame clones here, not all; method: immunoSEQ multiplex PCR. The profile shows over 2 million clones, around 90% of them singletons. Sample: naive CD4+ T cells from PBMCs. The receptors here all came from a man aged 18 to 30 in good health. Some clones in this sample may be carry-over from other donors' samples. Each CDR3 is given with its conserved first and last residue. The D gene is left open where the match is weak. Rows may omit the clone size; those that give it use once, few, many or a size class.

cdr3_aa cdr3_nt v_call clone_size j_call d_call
CAWSIPGGASEKLFF TGTGCCTGGAGTATCCCTGGGGGGGCCAGCGAAAAACTGTTTTTT TRBV30 - TRBJ1-4 -
CAISQQLPGTTDTQYF TGTGCCATCAGTCAACAACTACCAGGGACCACAGATACGCAGTATTTT TRBV10-3 - TRBJ2-3 -
CASTAPVNTEAFF TGTGCCAGCACCGCGCCCGTGAACACTGAAGCTTTCTTT TRBV28 - TRBJ1-1 -
CASAMTSPDYNEQFF TGCGCCAGCGCCATGACTAGCCCAGACTACAATGAGCAGTTCTTC TRBV5-1 once TRBJ2-1 TRBD2
CASSLDRGGNTIYF TGTGCCAGCAGCTTAGACAGGGGCGGAAACACCATATATTTT TRBV11-2 - TRBJ1-3 -
CASSLGLRAPDTQYF TGCGCCAGCAGCTTGGGTTTGAGAGCCCCAGATACGCAGTATTTT TRBV5-1 - TRBJ2-3 -
CASSEGGYSNQPQHF TGTGCCAGCAGTGAAGGAGGATATAGCAATCAGCCCCAGCATTTT TRBV2 - TRBJ1-5 -
CASSFLTGPSMNTEAFF TGTGCCAGCAGCTTCCTGACAGGACCGAGTATGAACACTGAAGCTTTCTTT TRBV7-9 - TRBJ1-1 -
CASRRTGDTTQAEAFF TGTGCCAGCAGGAGGACAGGAGATACAACGCAGGCTGAAGCTTTCTTT TRBV6-4 - TRBJ1-1 TRBD1
CASSLATVNRGTGELFF TGCGCCAGCAGCTTGGCAACGGTGAACAGGGGCACCGGGGAGCTGTTTTTT TRBV5-1 - TRBJ2-2 TRBD1
CAWSSASGVGF TGTGCCTGGAGTTCGGCTAGCGGCGTTGGATTC TRBV30 - TRBJ2-7 TRBD2